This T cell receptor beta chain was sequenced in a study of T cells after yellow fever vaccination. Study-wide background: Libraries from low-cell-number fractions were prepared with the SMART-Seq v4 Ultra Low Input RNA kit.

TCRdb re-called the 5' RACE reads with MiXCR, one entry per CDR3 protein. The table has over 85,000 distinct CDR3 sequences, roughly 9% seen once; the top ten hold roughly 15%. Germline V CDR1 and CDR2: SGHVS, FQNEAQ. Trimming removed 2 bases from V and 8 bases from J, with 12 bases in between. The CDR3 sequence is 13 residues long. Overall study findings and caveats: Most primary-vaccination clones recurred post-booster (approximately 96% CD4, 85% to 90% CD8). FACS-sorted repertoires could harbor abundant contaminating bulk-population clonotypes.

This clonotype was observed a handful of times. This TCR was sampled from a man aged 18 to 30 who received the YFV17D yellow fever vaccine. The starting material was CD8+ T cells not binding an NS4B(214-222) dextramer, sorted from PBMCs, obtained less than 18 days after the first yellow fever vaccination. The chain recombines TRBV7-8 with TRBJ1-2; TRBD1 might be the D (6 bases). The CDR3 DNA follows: TGTGCCAGCAGCTTAATGGGGGCAAAGGGCTACACCTTC. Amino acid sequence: CASSLMGAKGYTF.